This TCR beta chain was sequenced in a study of cytomegalovirus exposure and HLA in healthy donors. The wider study: As an earlier analysis found, 180 million or so T cells yielded over 95 million unique TCR beta sequences. Roughly 80 million unique TCRs from HLA-typed donors made up an early data release.

The PCR ran on 60 Vbeta and 13 Jbeta primers. The protocol was immunoSEQ multiplex PCR, while the TCRdb copy is restricted to in-frame clones and leaves out a portion. The table shows some 180,000 clones, with 65% to 85% occurring only once. Trimming left V 0 bases short and J 4 bases short, with 19 bases between. Germline assignment: CDR1 SGHDT and CDR2 YYEEEE. The CDR3 consists of 17 residues. Sequencing was performed on PBMCs. The chain couples TRBV5-6 to TRBJ1-2, with D unclear. The receptor's source is a girl aged 10 to 17 in good health and CMV-seropositive. CDR3 nucleotide sequence: TGTGCCAGCAGCTTGGAGACTTTTTACATGGAGGTCTATGGCTACACCTTC. Translation gives CASSLETFYMEVYGYTF.